The TCR beta chain described here comes from a study of CD8 T cells in Susac syndrome. Points from the study as a whole: By the study's own acknowledgment, its TCR sequencing and HLA analysis included relatively few individuals.

The germline V gene encodes CDR1 DFQATT and CDR2 SNEGSKA (reference sequence). V was cut by 1 base and J by 6 bases, with 15 bases left in between. The CDR3 totals 14 residues. RNA in amounts of about 0.45 to 1 ug was reverse transcribed with random hexamers. Multiplex immunoSEQ PCR targeted 54 Vbeta and 13 Jbeta TCR beta segments. In TCRdb, the immunoSEQ multiplex PCR reads were re-called with MiXCR into one record per CDR3 protein. This table has approximately 70,000 distinct CDR3 sequences, around 96% appearing once. Sequencing of TCR beta was performed on blood CD8+ and CD4+ T cells. Treatment-naive patients with stable or active relapsing-remitting disease were the multiple sclerosis controls. About this clonotype itself: Antigen: not known.

The sequence was obtained from a human donor with multiple sclerosis. The gene calls are TRBV20-1 and TRBJ1-2; D uncertain. Sequences were obtained from CD4+ T cells from PBMCs. The CDR3 DNA follows: TGCAGTGCTAGAGGCCGTTGGGCCCTAGATGGCTACACCTTC. Protein sequence: CSARGRWALDGYTF.